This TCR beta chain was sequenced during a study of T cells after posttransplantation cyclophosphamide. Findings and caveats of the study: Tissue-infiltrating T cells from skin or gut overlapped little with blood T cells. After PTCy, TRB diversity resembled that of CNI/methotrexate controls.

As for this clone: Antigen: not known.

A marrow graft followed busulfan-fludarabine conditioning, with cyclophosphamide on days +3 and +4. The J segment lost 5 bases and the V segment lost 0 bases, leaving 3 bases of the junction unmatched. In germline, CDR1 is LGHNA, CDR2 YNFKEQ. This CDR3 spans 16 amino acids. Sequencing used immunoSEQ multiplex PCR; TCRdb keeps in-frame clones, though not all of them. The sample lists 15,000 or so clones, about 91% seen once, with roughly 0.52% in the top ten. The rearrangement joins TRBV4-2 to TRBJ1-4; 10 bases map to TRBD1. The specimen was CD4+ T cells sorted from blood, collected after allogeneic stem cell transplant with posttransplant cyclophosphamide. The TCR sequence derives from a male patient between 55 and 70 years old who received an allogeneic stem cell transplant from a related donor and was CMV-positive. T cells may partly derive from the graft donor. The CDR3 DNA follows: TGTGCCAGCAGCCAAGATCCGGGACAGGGGAATGAAAAACTGTTTTTT. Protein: CASSQDPGQGNEKLFF.